Sequencing of this TCR beta chain was carried out in a study of cytomegalovirus exposure and HLA in healthy donors. Study overall: Earlier findings included 117 million unique TCR beta sequences obtained from around 180 million T cells.

General observations from the study: One cluster of highly shared sequence variants probably arose as a sequencing artifact.

The PCR used 60 Vbeta and 13 Jbeta primers. Here immunoSEQ multiplex PCR was the method, and the copy in TCRdb shows in-frame clones only, minus some. Of about 110,000 clones listed, about 72% were seen once; the top ten hold roughly 2.3%. With regard to this clone: Antigen unknown.

The sequencing sample was made of PBMCs. The TCR originated in a man in his late teens or twenties in good health and CMV-seronegative.

The CDR3 protein is CASQSWQTNTEAFF. The CDR3 nucleotides are TGTGCCAGCCAGTCGTGGCAGACAAACACTGAAGCTTTCTTT. J is TRBJ1-1 and V is TRBV27; D call uncertain. The CDR3 spans 14 residues. Deletions cut 8 bases from V and 2 bases from J, with 15 bases between. Germline V gene data show CDR1 as MNHEY and CDR2 as SMNVEV (reference sequence).